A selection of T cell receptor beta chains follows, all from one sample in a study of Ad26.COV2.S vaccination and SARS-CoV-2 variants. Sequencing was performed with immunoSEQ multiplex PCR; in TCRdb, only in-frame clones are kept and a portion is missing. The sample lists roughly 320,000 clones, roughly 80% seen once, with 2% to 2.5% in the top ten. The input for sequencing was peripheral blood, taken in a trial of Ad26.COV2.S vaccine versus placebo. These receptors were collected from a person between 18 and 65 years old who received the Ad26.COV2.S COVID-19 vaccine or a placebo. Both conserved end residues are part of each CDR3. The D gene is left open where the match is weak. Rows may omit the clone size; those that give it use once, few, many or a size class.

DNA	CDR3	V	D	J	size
TGTGCCAGTAGTATGGGGTGGCGGACAAGCTCTGGAAACACCATATATTTT	CASSMGWRTSSGNTIYF	TRBV19	.	TRBJ1-3	.
TGTGCCAGCAGCGTAGTCGGCCACGGGGGATACAATGAGCAGTTCTTC	CASSVVGHGGYNEQFF	TRBV9	.	TRBJ2-1	.
TGTGCCAGCTCCCTCGACAGAAACACCGGGGAGCTGTTTTTT	CASSLDRNTGELFF	TRBV18	.	TRBJ2-2	.
TGTGCCAGCAGTGAAGTAGCGGGGACCTACAATGAGCAGTTCTTC	CASSEVAGTYNEQFF	TRBV6-1	TRBD2	TRBJ2-1	.
TGTGCCAGCACACCCTTGGACAGGATTCACTATGGCTACACCTTC	CASTPLDRIHYGYTF	TRBV6-5	TRBD1	TRBJ1-2	once
TGTGCCAGTAGTCCCCTGAATCAGCCCCAGCATTTT	CASSPLNQPQHF	TRBV19	.	TRBJ1-5	.
TGTGCCAGCAGCTTGGGCAGGTGGCGGAATGAGCAGTTCTTC	CASSLGRWRNEQFF	TRBV13	.	TRBJ2-1	.
TGTGCCAGCAGTGGACGGGGAGATACGCAGTATTTT	CASSGRGDTQYF	TRBV9	.	TRBJ2-3	.
TGCGCCAGCAGCGCGGGTAGCCGGGGACCTGGAAACACCATATATTTT	CASSAGSRGPGNTIYF	TRBV5-1	.	TRBJ1-3	.
TGTGCCAGCAGTTGGGGACAGGGATCCTACGAGCAGTACTTC	CASSWGQGSYEQYF	TRBV6-5	TRBD1	TRBJ2-7	.
TGTGCCAGTAGTATACAGGGGGGCAATCAGCCCCAGCATTTT	CASSIQGGNQPQHF	TRBV19	TRBD1	TRBJ1-5	.
TGTGCCAGCAGCCGAGGGACAACTGAGCAGTTCTTC	CASSRGTTEQFF	TRBV6-5	.	TRBJ2-1	.
TGTGCCAGCAGTTTACGGCAGGACACTGAAGCTTTCTTT	CASSLRQDTEAFF	TRBV27	.	TRBJ1-1	.
TGTGCCAGCAGTGTGATAGAGGGGGGTGAAGCTTTCTTT	CASSVIEGGEAFF	TRBV2	.	TRBJ1-1	.
TGTGCCAGCAGCAGTCGACAGGGCTATAGCAATCAGCCCCAGCATTTT	CASSSRQGYSNQPQHF	TRBV5-6	TRBD1	TRBJ1-5	.
TGTGCCAGCAGCATCGGACTAGATCTTTACAATGAGCAGTTCTTC	CASSIGLDLYNEQFF	TRBV5-4	TRBD2	TRBJ2-1	.
TGTGCCAGCAGTAACCCGGGAGTCCAGTACTTC	CASSNPGVQYF	TRBV12-3/TRBV12-4	.	TRBJ2-5	.
TGTGCCAGCAGTGTTAGCTCCTACGAGCAGTACTTC	CASSVSSYEQYF	TRBV7-9	.	TRBJ2-7	.
TGTGCCAGCAGCTTAGATCTTGGACTAGCTTTCGATACGCAGTATTTT	CASSLDLGLAFDTQYF	TRBV11-3	TRBD2	TRBJ2-3	.
TGTGCCAGCAGCTCCAGCGGTGGGACTCAAATTTACAATGAGCAGTTCTTC	CASSSSGGTQIYNEQFF	TRBV7-9	.	TRBJ2-1	.
TGTGCCAGCAGCCCCCGGGGAGGCCTAAAAGCCTACGAGCAGTACTTC	CASSPRGGLKAYEQYF	TRBV5-4	.	TRBJ2-7	.
TGTGCCACTCTCCGGACTGTTAAAGCGGGTGGCTACACCTTC	CATLRTVKAGGYTF	TRBV6-5	.	TRBJ1-2	.
TGCGCCAGCAGAGGGGATTCGGGGAACGGGGAGCTGTTTTTT	CASRGDSGNGELFF	TRBV5-1	.	TRBJ2-2	many
TGCGCCAGCAGCCAAGCCACGGGACAGGGTTCGGATACGCAGTATTTT	CASSQATGQGSDTQYF	TRBV4-1	TRBD1	TRBJ2-3	.
TGTGCCAGCAGTTTAGTCCCCCCCTCTAGGAACACTGAAGCTTTCTTT	CASSLVPPSRNTEAFF	TRBV28	.	TRBJ1-1	.
TGTGCCAGCAGCTTCGGCAAATTAAATGAAAAACTGTTTTTT	CASSFGKLNEKLFF	TRBV5-5	.	TRBJ1-4	.
TGCGCCAGCAGCCCCCGTGGGCAGGGAGGAAATTCACCCCTCCACTTT	CASSPRGQGGNSPLHF	TRBV5-1	.	TRBJ1-6	.
TGTGCCAGCAGGGGTTGGGACAGGGGAAGATATGGCTACACCTTC	CASRGWDRGRYGYTF	TRBV6-5	TRBD1	TRBJ1-2	many
TGTGCCAGCAGTACTCCGTCCCCAGGCAGTGAAGCTTTCTTT	CASSTPSPGSEAFF	TRBV28	.	TRBJ1-1	once
TGCGCCAGCAGCCAGTCGCCGGGACTAGCGGGGGGGCTGAATGAGCAGTTCTTC	CASSQSPGLAGGLNEQFF	TRBV4-1	TRBD2	TRBJ2-1	.
TGTGCCAGCAGCCAAGATTTAAGGGACACGCAGTATTTT	CASSQDLRDTQYF	TRBV3-1/TRBV3-2	.	TRBJ2-3	.
TGTGCCAGCAGCGTAGGCGAGGGGGCGCAGAATTCACCCCTCCACTTT	CASSVGEGAQNSPLHF	TRBV9	TRBD1	TRBJ1-6	.
TGTGCCAGCAGCTTAGTTTCGGCGGCCTATGGCTACACCTTC	CASSLVSAAYGYTF	TRBV13	.	TRBJ1-2	.
TGTGCCAGCAGTTCCGCTAAACCGGGACTTCGGGTAGGCGAGCAGTACTTC	CASSSAKPGLRVGEQYF	TRBV27	.	TRBJ2-7	.
TGTGCCAGTAGTATTATATCCGGGGACGAGCAGTACTTC	CASSIISGDEQYF	TRBV19	.	TRBJ2-7	.
TGTGCCTGGGCTACAGGGGGTACGCAGTATTTT	CAWATGGTQYF	TRBV30	TRBD1	TRBJ2-3	.
TGCGCCAGCAGCCAAGATCCAGGGAATGGGGAGCTGTTTTTT	CASSQDPGNGELFF	TRBV4-1	.	TRBJ2-2	.
TGCAGCGTTGAGCCGGGACTAGCGAGGGATACGCAGTATTTT	CSVEPGLARDTQYF	TRBV29-1	TRBD2	TRBJ2-3	.
TGTGCCAGCGGCAGGGGTTTCTCCTACGAGCAGTACTTC	CASGRGFSYEQYF	TRBV28	.	TRBJ2-7	.
TGTGCCAGCATCAGGGACAGAGCTGGAAACACCATATATTTT	CASIRDRAGNTIYF	TRBV6-5	TRBD1	TRBJ1-3	.
TGTGCCAGCACGGCGGTCGAGCGCAATCAGCCCCAGCATTTT	CASTAVERNQPQHF	TRBV2	.	TRBJ1-5	.
TGCAGCGTTGGAGGAAACATGAACACTGAAGCTTTCTTT	CSVGGNMNTEAFF	TRBV29-1	.	TRBJ1-1	.
TGTGCCTGGAGTGTCTCTGGCAGAAATGAGCAGTTCTTC	CAWSVSGRNEQFF	TRBV30	.	TRBJ2-1	.
TGTGCCAGCAGTTTCCTCCCCCCCCAGACACTTAGCAATCAGCCCCAGCATTTT	CASSFLPPQTLSNQPQHF	TRBV28	.	TRBJ1-5	.
TGTGCCAGCTCTGACAGGGTGCGAGGCTACACCTTC	CASSDRVRGYTF	TRBV6-5	TRBD1	TRBJ1-2	.
TGTGCCAGCAGTATGGGACTTCTTAACACCGGGGAGCTGTTTTTT	CASSMGLLNTGELFF	TRBV27	.	TRBJ2-2	once
TGCGCCAGCAGCCCATCCCCCCCCGTGCTCTACGAGCAGTACTTC	CASSPSPPVLYEQYF	TRBV5-1	.	TRBJ2-7	.
TGTGCCAGCACCAGTCTCGATACGCAGTATTTT	CASTSLDTQYF	TRBV2	.	TRBJ2-3	.
TGTGCCAGCAGTCGTAGAGGGGGAGGTGGCTACACCTTC	CASSRRGGGGYTF	TRBV6-5	.	TRBJ1-2	.
TGTGCCAGCAGCTTAGGGTCTAGTCCCAATGAGCAGTTCTTC	CASSLGSSPNEQFF	TRBV7-2	.	TRBJ2-1	.
TGCGCCAGCAGCTTGGAAGCAGCGGGGGCGGGTGAGACCCAGTACTTC	CASSLEAAGAGETQYF	TRBV5-1	TRBD2	TRBJ2-5	.
TGTGCCAGCAGTGCTCATTACTCTCCTATAGCGGGCTCAGACTCCTACGAGCAGTACTTC	CASSAHYSPIAGSDSYEQYF	TRBV2	TRBD2	TRBJ2-7	.
TGTGCCAGCGGGACAGGGGATCAGCCCCAGCATTTT	CASGTGDQPQHF	TRBV3-1/TRBV3-2	TRBD1	TRBJ1-5	.
TGTGCCAGCAGCGCTCAGGGGTGGTATGGCTACACCTTC	CASSAQGWYGYTF	TRBV9	.	TRBJ1-2	.
TGTGCCAGCAGTTCGCGGCTAGCGATCAACACAGATACGCAGTATTTT	CASSSRLAINTDTQYF	TRBV27	.	TRBJ2-3	.